This T cell receptor (beta chain) is drawn from a study of cytomegalovirus exposure and HLA in healthy donors. The CDR3 extends over 16 amino acids. Amplification used 60 Vbeta primers and 13 Jbeta primers. Only in-frame clones appear in the TCRdb table, and some are missing; sequencing was by immunoSEQ multiplex PCR. The sample yields roughly 160,000 clones, around 85% seen once. The sequenced material came from PBMCs. The chain employs TRBV21-1 and TRBJ2-1; no check of the table's D call, TRBD2, against the DNA was made. TRBV21-1 is a recognized pseudogene. This clonotype was obtained from a male donor in good health and CMV-seronegative. The CDR3 DNA follows: TGTGCCAGCAGCAAACGTCGGGGAAAAGGCTACAATGAGCAGTTCTTC. Translated: CASSKRRGKGYNEQFF.